Shown below are 12 T cell receptor beta chains from a single sample sequenced in a study of identical twins. From the 5' RACE reads, TCRdb called clonotypes with MiXCR, one entry per CDR3 protein. The sample lists 420,000 or so distinct CDR3 sequences; about a fifth were seen once. Sequenced: naive T cells sorted from blood. The receptors were sampled from a man aged 50-60 years in good health.

The chain recombines TRBV10-3 with TRBJ1-4, with TRBD1 identical over 10 bases. Germline assignment: CDR1 ENHRY and CDR2 SYGVKD. Losses at the gene ends were 4 bases for V and 2 bases for J; bases not matched to a gene: 4. The CDR3 has 16 residues. CDR3 bases: TGTGCCATCAGTGCCCGGGACAGGGGTACTAATGAAAAACTGTTTTTT. This encodes CAISARDRGTNEKLFF.

Many counts were recorded for this clonotype. The chain employs TRBV29-1 and TRBJ2-3; a possible D gene is TRBD1 (6 bases). From germline, CDR1 is SQVTM and CDR2 ANQGSEA. Trimming pared 7 bases from V and 0 bases from J, leaving 11 bases between. The CDR3 length is 13 residues. Here the CDR3 DNA reads TGCAGCGACAGGGATCGGAGCACAGATACGCAGTATTTT. This codes for CSDRDRSTDTQYF.

The table lists this clonotype with a few counts. This sequence joins TRBV2 and TRBJ2-7; tentative D call: TRBD2 (6 bases). Trimming cost V 4 bases and J 8 bases, with 15 bases left between them. The CDR3 spans 13 residues. The germline V gene encodes CDR1 SNHLY and CDR2 FYNNEI. The CDR3 DNA is TGTGCCAGCAGTGTAATAGCGGAAGACCAGCAGTACTTC. Its protein is CASSVIAEDQQYF.

In this sample, this clonotype turned up a few times. The gene calls are TRBV29-1 and TRBJ2-1; 12 bases are a match to TRBD2. CDR1 SQVTM and CDR2 ANQGSEA come from the germline V gene. This CDR3 has 13 residues. Trimming took 6 bases from V and 5 from J; bases not matched to a gene: 2. The CDR3 region is CSVRLAGDNEQFF. The DNA of the CDR3 is TGCAGCGTGCGACTAGCGGGAGACAATGAGCAGTTCTTC.

The rearrangement links TRBV5-1 to TRBJ2-7; no clear D. V shed 4 bases and J shed 4 bases, with 15 bases lying between them. The CDR3 is 14 amino acids. Germline assignment: CDR1 SGHRS and CDR2 YFSETQ. The CDR3 reads CASSVTELPYEQYF. The DNA of the CDR3 is TGCGCCAGCAGCGTGACTGAACTCCCTTACGAGCAGTACTTC.

This clonotype was counted ten times or more. The chain links TRBV27 to TRBJ1-5, with D perhaps TRBD1 (6 bases). CDR1 is MNHEY, CDR2 SMNVEV, per germline (reference sequence). This CDR3 region has 16 residues. V was clipped by 3 bases and J by 6 bases, with 18 bases between them. Written as DNA, the CDR3 is TGTGCCAGCAGTTTCATCGCCGGGGGCGAAAGTCAGCCCCAGCATTTT. This translates into CASSFIAGGESQPQHF.

This clonotype was seen ten or more times. The chain is built from TRBV20-1 and TRBJ1-1; D gene uncertain. Trimming pared 0 bases from V and 2 bases from J, leaving 7 bases between. Per the germline V gene, CDR1 is DFQATT and CDR2 is SNEGSKA (reference sequence). The CDR3 totals 13 residues. For the CDR3, the DNA is TGCAGTGCTAGAGACGGTGTAAACACTGAAGCTTTCTTT. Protein: CSARDGVNTEAFF.

This clonotype was picked up many times. The chain recombines TRBV20-1 with TRBJ1-5; 7 nucleotides align to TRBD1. The CDR3 is 16 amino acids. CDR1 and CDR2 from the germline V gene are DFQATT and SNEGSKA (reference sequence). J lost 5 bases, V lost 0 bases, and 10 bases had no gene match. DNA for the CDR3: TGCAGTGCTAGAGATTTATTACAGGGGAGCGATCAGCCCCAGCATTTT. This gives the protein CSARDLLQGSDQPQHF.

This clonotype was seen only a few times. The chain uses TRBV12-3 or TRBV12-4 and TRBJ1-3; D uncertain. Trimming removed 5 bases from V and 5 bases from J, with 13 bases in between. This CDR3 comprises 14 residues. CDR3 sequence: CASSQDELRNTIYF. Here the CDR3 DNA reads TGTGCCAGCAGTCAAGACGAACTAAGAAACACCATATATTTT.

This clonotype has ten or more counts. The CDR3 coding sequence is TGTGCCAGCTTCAAACTCCCCGGGTCCTTCTATGGCTACACCTTC. This encodes CASFKLPGSFYGYTF. The rearrangement uses TRBV12-3 or TRBV12-4 and TRBJ1-2; D not resolved. Trimming pared 8 bases from V and 4 bases from J, leaving 20 bases between. The CDR3 contains 15 residues.

This clonotype has just a few counts. The rearrangement uses TRBV10-1 and TRBJ2-2; 7 bases align to TRBD1. The germline gives CDR1 WNHNN, CDR2 SYGVQD (reference sequence). Losses at the gene ends were 2 bases for V and 7 bases for J; bases not matched to a gene: 7. This CDR3 region has 15 residues. The CDR3 DNA is TGCGCCAGCAGTGAGCTGACAGGGTCCCACGGGGAGCTGTTTTTT. This gives the protein CASSELTGSHGELFF.

The rearrangement links TRBV9 to TRBJ2-7; TRBD2 might be the D (6 bases). Germline CDR1 is SGDLS and CDR2 is YYNGEE. Trimming took off 0 bases at V and 1 base at J, with 14 bases between the two ends. This CDR3 has 16 residues. This CDR3 is CASSVGFMAGSYEQYF. The CDR3 bases are TGTGCCAGCAGCGTAGGTTTCATGGCGGGGTCCTACGAGCAGTACTTC.